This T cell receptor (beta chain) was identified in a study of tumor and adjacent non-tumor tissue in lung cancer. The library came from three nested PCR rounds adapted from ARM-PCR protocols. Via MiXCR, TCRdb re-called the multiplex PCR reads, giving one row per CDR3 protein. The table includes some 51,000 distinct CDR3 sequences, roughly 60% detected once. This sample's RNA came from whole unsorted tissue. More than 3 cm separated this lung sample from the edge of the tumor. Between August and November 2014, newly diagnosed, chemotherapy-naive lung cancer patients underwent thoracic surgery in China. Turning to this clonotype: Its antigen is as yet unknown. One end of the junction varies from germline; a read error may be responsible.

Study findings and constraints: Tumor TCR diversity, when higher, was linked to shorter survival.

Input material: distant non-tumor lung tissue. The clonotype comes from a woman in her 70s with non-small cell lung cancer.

CDR3 region: CVSRRENTDTQYF. DNA of the CDR3: TGTGTCAGCCGCCGTGAGAACACAGATACGCAGTATTTT. V is TRBV6-5 and J is TRBJ2-3, with D uncertain. Germline-derived CDR1 and CDR2 are MNHEY and SVGAGI. The CDR3 has 13 amino acids.